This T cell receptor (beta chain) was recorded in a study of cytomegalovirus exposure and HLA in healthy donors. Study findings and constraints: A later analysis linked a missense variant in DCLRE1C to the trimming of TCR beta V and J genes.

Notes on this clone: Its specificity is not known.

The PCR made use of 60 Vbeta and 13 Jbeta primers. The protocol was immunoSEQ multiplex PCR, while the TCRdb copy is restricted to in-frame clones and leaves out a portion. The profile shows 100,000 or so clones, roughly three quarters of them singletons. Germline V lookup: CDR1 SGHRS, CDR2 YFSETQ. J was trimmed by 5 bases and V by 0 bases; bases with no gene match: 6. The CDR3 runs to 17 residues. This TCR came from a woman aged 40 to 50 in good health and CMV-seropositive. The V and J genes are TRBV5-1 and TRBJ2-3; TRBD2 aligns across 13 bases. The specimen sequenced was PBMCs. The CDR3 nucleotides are TGCGCCAGCAGCTTGGCACTAGCGGGGGGGTCCTTAGATACGCAGTATTTT. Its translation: CASSLALAGGSLDTQYF.